Reported below is one T cell receptor beta chain. The sample comes from a study of blood T cell repertoires in COVID-19. Study at large: The United States, Italy and Spain supplied acute and convalescent COVID-19 samples.

Repertoires were generated with immunoSEQ multiplex PCR, while TCRdb's copy carries only in-frame clones and drops some. The sample has 65,000 or so clones, approximately 82% seen once; the top ten hold roughly 3.9%. Germline V CDR1 and CDR2: SGHNT, YYREEE (reference sequence). The CDR3 has 15 residues. The V gene end was trimmed by 0 bases and the J gene end by 5 bases; junction bases not matched to a gene: 3. The rearrangement joins TRBV5-4 to TRBJ2-2; 8 bases map to TRBD1. Sequenced input: peripheral blood. The sequence was obtained from a man aged 55 to 70 with acute or convalescent COVID-19. CDR3 region: CASSLDRTGTGELFF. The CDR3 DNA reads as TGTGCCAGCAGCTTGGACAGGACAGGGACCGGGGAGCTGTTTTTT.